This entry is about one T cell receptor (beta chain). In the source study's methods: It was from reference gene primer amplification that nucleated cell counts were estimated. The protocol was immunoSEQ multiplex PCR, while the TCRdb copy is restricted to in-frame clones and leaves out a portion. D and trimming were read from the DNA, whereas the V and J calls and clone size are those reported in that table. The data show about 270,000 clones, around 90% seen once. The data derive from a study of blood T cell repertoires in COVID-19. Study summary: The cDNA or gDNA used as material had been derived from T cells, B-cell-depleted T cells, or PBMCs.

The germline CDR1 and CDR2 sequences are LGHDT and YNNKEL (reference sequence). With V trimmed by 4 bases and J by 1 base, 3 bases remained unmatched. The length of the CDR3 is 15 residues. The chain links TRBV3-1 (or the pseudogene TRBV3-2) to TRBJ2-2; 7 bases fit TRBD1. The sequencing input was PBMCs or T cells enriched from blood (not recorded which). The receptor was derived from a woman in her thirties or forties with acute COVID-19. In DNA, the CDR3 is TGTGCCAGCAGCCCATGGGACAGGAACACCGGGGAGCTGTTTTTT. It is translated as CASSPWDRNTGELFF.